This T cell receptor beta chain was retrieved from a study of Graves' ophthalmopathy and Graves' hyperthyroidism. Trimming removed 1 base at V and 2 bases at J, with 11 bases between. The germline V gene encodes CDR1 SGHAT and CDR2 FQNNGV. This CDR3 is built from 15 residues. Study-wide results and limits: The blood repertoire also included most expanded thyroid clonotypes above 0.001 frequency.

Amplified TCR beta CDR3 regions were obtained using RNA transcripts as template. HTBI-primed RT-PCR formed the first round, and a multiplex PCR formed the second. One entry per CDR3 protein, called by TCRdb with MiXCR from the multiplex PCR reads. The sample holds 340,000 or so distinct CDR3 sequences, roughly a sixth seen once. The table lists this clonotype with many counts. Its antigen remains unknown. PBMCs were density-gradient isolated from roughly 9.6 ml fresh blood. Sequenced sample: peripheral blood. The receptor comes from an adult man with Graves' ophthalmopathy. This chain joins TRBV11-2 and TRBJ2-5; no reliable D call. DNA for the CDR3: TGTGCCAGCAGCTTAGTCTGGGCACCTCAAGAGACCCAGTACTTC. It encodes CASSLVWAPQETQYF.